Listed below are T cell receptor beta chains from one sample, sequenced in a study of tumor and adjacent non-tumor tissue in lung cancer. Via MiXCR, TCRdb re-called the multiplex PCR reads, giving one row per CDR3 protein. The top ten hold roughly 18% of the sample, which has roughly 150,000 distinct CDR3 sequences, around 60% seen once. Input material: lung tumor tissue. These receptors were taken from a man in his 60s with small cell lung cancer. CDR3s include the opening cysteine and the closing phenylalanine or tryptophan. The D gene is left open where the match is weak. Where a row states a size, it is once, few, many or the class of an expanded clone; other rows omit it.

NA	TRBV6-5	NA	TRBJ2-7	CAGSYSPLRAGRGYEQYF	TGTGCCGGCAGTTACTCCCCCCTTCGGGCGGGAAGGGGCTACGAGCAGTACTTC
TRBD2	TRBV11-3	NA	TRBJ2-7	CASNSFGAGERNEQYF	TGTGCCAGCAACTCTTTCGGGGCGGGGGAGCGGAACGAGCAGTACTTC
NA	TRBV11-2	NA	TRBJ1-3	CAGSSRRDPALSGNTIYF	TGTGCCGGCAGCTCGCGCAGGGACCCTGCCCTCTCTGGAAACACCATATATTTT
NA	TRBV6-1	many	TRBJ1-2	CASSPLGGGYGYTF	TGTGCCAGCAGCCCATTGGGTGGCGGCTATGGCTACACCTTC
NA	TRBV6-2/TRBV6-3	many	TRBJ1-1	CASSEVAPVYSEAFF	TGTGCCAGCAGTGAGGTGGCACCGGTTTATTCTGAAGCTTTCTTT
NA	TRBV12-3/TRBV12-4	many	TRBJ1-2	CASSLGPPYGYTF	TGTGCCAGCAGTTTAGGACCGCCCTATGGCTACACCTTC
NA	TRBV20-1	NA	TRBJ2-3	CNARDPWTSTDTQYF	TGCAATGCTAGAGATCCGTGGACTAGCACAGATACGCAGTATTTT
NA	TRBV4-1	few	TRBJ2-4	CASSQDPGLHIQYF	TGCGCCAGCAGCCAAGATCCGGGATTGCACATTCAGTACTTC
NA	TRBV20-1	many	TRBJ2-2	CSAPDGPGELFF	TGCAGTGCCCCCGATGGGCCCGGGGAGCTGTTTTTT
TRBD1	TRBV20-1	NA	TRBJ1-2	CSAIPTGVGGYTF	TGCAGTGCTATCCCTACAGGGGTCGGGGGATACACCTTC
NA	TRBV11-3	NA	TRBJ2-5	CPSSHRGVIHQETQYF	TGTCCCAGCAGCCACCGAGGGGTGATCCACCAAGAGACCCAGTACTTC
NA	TRBV29-1	once	TRBJ1-1	CSLEMWGYKAFF	TGCAGCCTTGAAATGTGGGGATATAAAGCTTTCTTT
NA	TRBV20-1	NA	TRBJ2-1	CSARAPGQGTSGRMDEQFF	TGCAGTGCTAGGGCCCCGGGACAGGGGACTAGCGGACGTATGGATGAGCAGTTCTTC
NA	TRBV20-1	many	TRBJ1-5	CSARAQVNQPQHF	TGCAGTGCTAGAGCCCAAGTGAATCAGCCCCAGCATTTT
NA	TRBV11-2	few	TRBJ2-7	CASSLSSDPTYEQYF	TGTGCCAGCAGTTTAAGTTCGGATCCAACCTACGAGCAGTACTTC
NA	TRBV11-2	NA	TRBJ1-1	CASSLYRTVNTEAFF	TGTGCCAGCAGCTTGTATCGGACGGTGAACACTGAAGCTTTCTTT
TRBD1	TRBV6-6	NA	TRBJ2-1	CASSFTRGRFYNEQFF	TGTGCCAGCAGTTTCACCAGGGGGCGGTTCTACAATGAGCAGTTCTTC
NA	TRBV6-1	many	TRBJ2-2	CASSIGSLSGELFF	TGTGCCAGCAGCATAGGGAGTTTGTCCGGGGAGCTGTTTTTT
TRBD2	TRBV20-1	NA	TRBJ2-3	CGARATSGSRTDTQYF	TGCGGTGCTAGGGCTACTAGCGGGAGTCGTACAGATACGCAGTATTTT
TRBD2	TRBV20-1	NA	TRBJ2-2	CSAPAGGAGKLFF	TGCAGTGCCCCAGCGGGAGGGGCCGGGAAGCTGTTTTTT
NA	TRBV6-6	NA	TRBJ1-1	CASSGGTPNTEAFF	TGTGCCAGCAGTGGCGGGACACCCAACACTGAAGCTTTCTTT
NA	TRBV20-1	NA	TRBJ1-2	CSDSWDSYGYTF	TGCAGTGATAGTTGGGATTCCTATGGCTACACCTTC
TRBD1	TRBV11-2	NA	TRBJ2-7	CASSFGTGGTYKQYF	TGTGCCAGCAGCTTCGGGACAGGGGGTACCTACAAGCAGTACTTC
NA	TRBV11-2	once	TRBJ2-3	CASSPRGTGLFDTQYF	TGTGCCAGCAGCCCCAGGGGAACAGGGTTATTTGATACGCAGTATTTT
TRBD2	TRBV20-1	many	TRBJ2-1	CSARRLAGNEQFF	TGCAGTGCTCGGCGACTAGCGGGAAATGAGCAGTTCTTC
NA	TRBV4-1	NA	TRBJ1-6	CASSQERAGSPLHF	TGCGCCAGCAGCCAAGAGAGGGCAGGATCACCCCTCCACTTT
TRBD1	TRBV5-4	NA	TRBJ1-2	CASSSDRRPYGYTF	TGTGCCAGCAGCTCGGACAGGAGGCCCTATGGCTACACCTTC
TRBD2	TRBV20-1	few	TRBJ2-5	CSASSGSYQETQYF	TGCAGTGCTAGTAGCGGGAGTTACCAAGAGACCCAGTACTTC
TRBD2	TRBV29-1	NA	TRBJ2-3	CSADTGGRYTQYF	TGCAGCGCTGACACGGGAGGGCGGTATACTCAGTATTTT